This T cell receptor beta chain was sequenced for a study of CDR3 diversity in severe acne (dated by TCRdb to between 2018 and 2021). This clonotype was detected ten times or more. Its antigen is not yet known. Base qualities are not provided; no much larger clone lies one nucleotide away. The method was PCR. These reads were obtained on an Illumina HiSeq 2000. The public sequencing data were trimmed at Q25 with fastp and processed into clonotypes with MiXCR by TCRdb, which kept only in-frame beta chains. Every entry covers one CDR3 protein and lists the most common genes and DNA from its rows. The sample table contains more than 80,000 distinct CDR3 sequences; only one count was recorded for around 54% of them. The ten largest clones capture roughly 10% of the sample. The sequence derives from a male donor with severe acne vulgaris. The sample was blood.

The DNA sequence is as follows: TGTGCCAGCAGTACCTGGGGCGGGAACGTCCTGACTTTC. It translates to CASSTWGGNVLTF. The chain couples TRBV25-1 to TRBJ2-6; the D gene is perhaps TRBD1 or TRBD2, as each covers 5 bases. V drops 5 bases and J drops 10 bases, leaving 12 bases in between. There are 13 amino acids in the CDR3, from cysteine to phenylalanine inclusive. The DNA shown is the 39-base CDR3, in frame from base 1. The CDR1 and CDR2 encoded by the germline V gene are MGHDK and SYGVNS.